This T cell receptor (beta chain) was documented in a study of blood T cell repertoires in COVID-19. Study-level background: Sites in the United States, Italy and Spain provided acute and convalescent COVID-19 samples.

In germline, CDR1 is SGHDN, CDR2 FVKESK. There are 15 residues in the CDR3. Trimming cost V 3 bases and J 8 bases, with 14 bases left between them. In the authors' workflow: Using reference gene primer amplification, nucleated cell counts were estimated. The protocol was immunoSEQ multiplex PCR, while the TCRdb copy is restricted to in-frame clones and leaves out a portion. D and trimming were read from the DNA, whereas the V and J calls and clone size are those reported in that table. Found here are 200,000 to 250,000 clones, roughly 85% of them singletons; the top ten hold about 12%. The chain joins TRBV14 to TRBJ1-6; D is possibly TRBD1 (5 bases). The origin of this receptor is a woman under 30 who had recovered from COVID-19. Sequencing used peripheral blood. The CDR3 is CASSHAAGGDSPLHF. The CDR3, as DNA: TGTGCCAGCAGCCATGCGGCGGGGGGGGATTCACCCCTCCACTTT.